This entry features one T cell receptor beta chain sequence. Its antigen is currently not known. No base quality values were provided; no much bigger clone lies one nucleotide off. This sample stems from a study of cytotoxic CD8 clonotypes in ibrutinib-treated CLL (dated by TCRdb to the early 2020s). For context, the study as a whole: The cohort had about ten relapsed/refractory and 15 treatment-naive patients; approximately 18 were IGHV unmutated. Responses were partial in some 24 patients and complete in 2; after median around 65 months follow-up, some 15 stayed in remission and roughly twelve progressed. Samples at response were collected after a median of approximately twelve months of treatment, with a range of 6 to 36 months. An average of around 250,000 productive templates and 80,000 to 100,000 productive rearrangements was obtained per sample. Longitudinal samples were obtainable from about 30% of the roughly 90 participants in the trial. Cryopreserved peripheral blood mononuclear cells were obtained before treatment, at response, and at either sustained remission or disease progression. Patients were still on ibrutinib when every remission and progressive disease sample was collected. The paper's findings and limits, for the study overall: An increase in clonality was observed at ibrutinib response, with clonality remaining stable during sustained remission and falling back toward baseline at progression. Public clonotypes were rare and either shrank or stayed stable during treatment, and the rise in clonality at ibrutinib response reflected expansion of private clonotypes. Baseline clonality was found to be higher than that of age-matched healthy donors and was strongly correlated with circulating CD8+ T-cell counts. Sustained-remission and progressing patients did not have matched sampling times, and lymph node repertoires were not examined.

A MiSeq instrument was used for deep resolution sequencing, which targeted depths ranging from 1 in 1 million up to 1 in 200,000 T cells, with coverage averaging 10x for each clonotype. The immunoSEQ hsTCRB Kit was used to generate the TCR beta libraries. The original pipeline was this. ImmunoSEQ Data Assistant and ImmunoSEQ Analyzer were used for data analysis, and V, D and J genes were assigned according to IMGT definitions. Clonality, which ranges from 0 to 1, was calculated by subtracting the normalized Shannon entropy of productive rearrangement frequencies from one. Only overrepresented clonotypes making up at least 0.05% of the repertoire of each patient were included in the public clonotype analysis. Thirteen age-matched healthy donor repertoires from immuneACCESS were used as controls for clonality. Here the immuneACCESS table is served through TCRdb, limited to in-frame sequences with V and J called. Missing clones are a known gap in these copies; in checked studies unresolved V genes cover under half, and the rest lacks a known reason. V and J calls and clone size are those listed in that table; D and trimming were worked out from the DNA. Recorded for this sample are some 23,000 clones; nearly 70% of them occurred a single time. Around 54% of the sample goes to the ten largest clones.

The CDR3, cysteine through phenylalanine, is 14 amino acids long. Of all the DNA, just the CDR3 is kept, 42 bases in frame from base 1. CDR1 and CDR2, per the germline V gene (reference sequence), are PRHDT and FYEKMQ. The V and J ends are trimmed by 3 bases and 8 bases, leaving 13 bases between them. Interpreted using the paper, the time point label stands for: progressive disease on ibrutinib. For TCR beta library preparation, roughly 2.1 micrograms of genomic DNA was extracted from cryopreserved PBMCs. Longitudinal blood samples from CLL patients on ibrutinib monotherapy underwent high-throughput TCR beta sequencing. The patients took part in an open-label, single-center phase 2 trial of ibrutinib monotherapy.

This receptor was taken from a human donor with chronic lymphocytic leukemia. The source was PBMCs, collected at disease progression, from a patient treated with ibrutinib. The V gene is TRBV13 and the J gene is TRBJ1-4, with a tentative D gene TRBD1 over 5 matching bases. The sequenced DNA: TGTGCCAGCAGCTTGTCCGGGGCTGGGGAAAAACTGTTTTTT. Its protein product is CASSLSGAGEKLFF.